The T cell receptor beta chain described here comes from a study of regulatory T cells in long-lasting Graves disease. Regarding time point: newly diagnosed GD, antithyroid drugs for less than 3 months. From PBMCs, RNA was extracted and then used to make the TCR library. Patients with Graves' disease were diagnosed by American Thyroid Association guidelines. Broader study findings: A greater number of public clonotypes (more than 2,500) was shared by persistent patients than by new patients (roughly 880).

This clonotype was seen more than once but under ten times. Its cognate antigen is unknown. The CDR3 loop spans 14 amino acids. From germline, CDR1 is MGHRA and CDR2 YSYEKL. V was pared by 3 bases and J by 0 bases, with 8 bases between. iRepertoire HTBI primers and Arm-PCR of CDR3 regions built TCR beta libraries. Each CDR3 protein gets one entry after TCRdb re-called the multiplex PCR reads with MiXCR. The sample holds hundreds of thousands of distinct CDR3 sequences, roughly 15% seen once. The same data also went into a second study, on T cells in Graves' hyperthyroidism and ophthalmopathy. From that second work: Primed by the HTBI set, a first-round RT-PCR was run on the TCR CDR3. Median prediction lead before ophthalmopathy onset was roughly 6 months with the model.

This chain uses TRBV4-1 with TRBJ1-2, with D unresolved. This sequence was found in a young woman with Graves disease. Source: peripheral blood mononuclear cells (PBMCs), taken at new diagnosis, from a patient treated with antithyroid drugs. The CDR3 DNA reads as TGCGCCAGCAGCCATTTAGGGACTAACTATGGCTACACCTTC. Its protein product is CASSHLGTNYGYTF.